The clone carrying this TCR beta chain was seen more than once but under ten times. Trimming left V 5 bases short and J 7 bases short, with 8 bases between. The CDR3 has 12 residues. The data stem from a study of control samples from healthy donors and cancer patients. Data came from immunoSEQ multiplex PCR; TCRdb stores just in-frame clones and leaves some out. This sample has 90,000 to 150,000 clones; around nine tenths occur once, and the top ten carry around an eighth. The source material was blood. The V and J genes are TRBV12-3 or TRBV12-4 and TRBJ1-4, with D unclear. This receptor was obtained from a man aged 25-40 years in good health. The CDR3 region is CASSEGVEKLFF. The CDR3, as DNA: TGTGCCAGCAGTGAAGGAGTTGAAAAACTGTTTTTT.